The table lists the clone carrying this T cell receptor (beta chain) with many counts. What it binds is not known. This specimen comes from a study of CD8 T cells in ankylosing spondylitis. General study results and limits: The authors reported significant enrichment of disease-linked clones in matched ankylosing spondylitis synovial fluid. Some motif variants had been reported before (in reactive arthritis synovial fluid and blood). A motif in TCR beta, a set of under 10 highly homologous variants, appeared characteristic of ankylosing spondylitis blood.

5'-RACE, quantitative and with molecular barcodes, yielded the TCR beta libraries. TCRdb reprocessed the 5' RACE reads with MiXCR, giving one entry per CDR3 protein. The sample includes 200,000 to 300,000 distinct CDR3 sequences, around 7.8% of them seen just once. V lost 7 bases and J 8 bases, leaving 21 bases between the germline ends. This CDR3 has 15 amino acids. Looked up from germline, CDR1 is LNHDA and CDR2 is SQIVND (reference sequence). This clonotype was obtained from a male donor with ankylosing spondylitis or in good health (not recorded which). Sequencing was carried out using blood, either unsorted or a sorted T cell fraction (not recorded which). The rearrangement uses TRBV19 and TRBJ1-5; D is perhaps TRBD1 (6 bases). CDR3 nucleotide sequence: TGTGCCAGTATGCCGTTCGGAAGGGGGGGTGAGCCCCAGCATTTT. Residues: CASMPFGRGGEPQHF.